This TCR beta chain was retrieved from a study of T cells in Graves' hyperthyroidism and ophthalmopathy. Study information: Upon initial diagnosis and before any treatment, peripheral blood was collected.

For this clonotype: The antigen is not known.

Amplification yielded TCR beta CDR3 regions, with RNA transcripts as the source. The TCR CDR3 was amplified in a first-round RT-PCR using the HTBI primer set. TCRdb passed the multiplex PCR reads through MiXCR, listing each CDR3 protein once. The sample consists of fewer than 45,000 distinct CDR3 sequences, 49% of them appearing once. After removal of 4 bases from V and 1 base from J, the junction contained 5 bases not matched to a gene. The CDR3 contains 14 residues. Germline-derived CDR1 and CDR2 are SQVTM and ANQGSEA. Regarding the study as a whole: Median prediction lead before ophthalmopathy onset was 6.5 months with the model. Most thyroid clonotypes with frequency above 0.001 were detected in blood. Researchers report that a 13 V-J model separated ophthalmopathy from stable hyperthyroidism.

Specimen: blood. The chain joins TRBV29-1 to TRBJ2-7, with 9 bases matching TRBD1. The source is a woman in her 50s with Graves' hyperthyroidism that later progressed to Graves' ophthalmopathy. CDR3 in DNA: TGCAGCGTTGCCCCCGGGACAGGGTCCTACGAGCAGTACTTC. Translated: CSVAPGTGSYEQYF.